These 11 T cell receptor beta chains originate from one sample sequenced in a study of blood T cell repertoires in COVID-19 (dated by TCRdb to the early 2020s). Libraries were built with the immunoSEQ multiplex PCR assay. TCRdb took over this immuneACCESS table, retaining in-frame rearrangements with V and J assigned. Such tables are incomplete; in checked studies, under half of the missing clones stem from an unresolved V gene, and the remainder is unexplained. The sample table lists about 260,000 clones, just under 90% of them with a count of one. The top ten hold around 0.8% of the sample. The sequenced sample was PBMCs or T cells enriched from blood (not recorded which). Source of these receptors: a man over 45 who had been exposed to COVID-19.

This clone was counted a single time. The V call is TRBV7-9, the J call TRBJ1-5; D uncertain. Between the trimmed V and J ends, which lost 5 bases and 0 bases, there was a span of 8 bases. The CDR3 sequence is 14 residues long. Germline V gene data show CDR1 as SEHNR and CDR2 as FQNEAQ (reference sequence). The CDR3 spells CASSPSVSNQPQHF. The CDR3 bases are TGTGCCAGCAGCCCATCAGTTAGCAATCAGCCCCAGCATTTT. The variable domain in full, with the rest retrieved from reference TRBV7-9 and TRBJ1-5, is DTGVSQNPRHKITKRGQNVTFRCDPISEHNRLYWYRQTLGQGPEFLTYFQNEAQLEKSRLLSDRFSAERPKGSFSTLEIQRTEQGDSAMYLCASSPSVSNQPQHFGDGTRLSIL.

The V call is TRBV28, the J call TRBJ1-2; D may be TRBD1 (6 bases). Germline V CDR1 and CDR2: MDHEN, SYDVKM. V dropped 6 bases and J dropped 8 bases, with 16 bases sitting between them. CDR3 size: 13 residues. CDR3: CASRRQVGVGYTF. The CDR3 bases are TGTGCCAGCAGGCGACAGGTGGGGGTCGGCTACACCTTC.

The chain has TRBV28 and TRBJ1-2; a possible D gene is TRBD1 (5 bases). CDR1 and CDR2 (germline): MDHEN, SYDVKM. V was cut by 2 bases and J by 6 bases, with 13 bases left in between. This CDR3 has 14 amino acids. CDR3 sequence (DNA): TGTGCCAGCAGTTTAGGGGGGGTAAGGAATGGCTACACCTTC. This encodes CASSLGGVRNGYTF.

The CDR3 spells CASSLQGTGELFF. CDR3 nucleotides: TGTGCCAGCAGCTTGCAGGGGACCGGGGAGCTGTTTTTT. The chain employs TRBV7-3 and TRBJ2-2; D might be TRBD1 (6 bases). The germline V and J ends were trimmed by 3 bases and 5 bases, with 7 bases remaining between them. Per germline, CDR1 SGHTA and CDR2 FQGTGA. The CDR3 runs to 13 residues.

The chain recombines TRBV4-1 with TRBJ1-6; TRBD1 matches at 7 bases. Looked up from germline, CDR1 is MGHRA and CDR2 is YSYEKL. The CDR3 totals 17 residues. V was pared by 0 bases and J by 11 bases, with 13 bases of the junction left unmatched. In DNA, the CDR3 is TGCGCCAGCAGCCAAGATCGCCGAAGACCAACAGGGGCACCCCTCCACTTT. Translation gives CASSQDRRRPTGAPLHF.

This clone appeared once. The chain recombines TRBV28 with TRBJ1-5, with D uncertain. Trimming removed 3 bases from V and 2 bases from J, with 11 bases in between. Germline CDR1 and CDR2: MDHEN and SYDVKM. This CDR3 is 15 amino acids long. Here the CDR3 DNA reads TGTGCCAGCAGTTTTGCGGGGTTTGGCAATCAGCCCCAGCATTTT. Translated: CASSFAGFGNQPQHF. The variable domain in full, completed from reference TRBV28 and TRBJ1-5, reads DVKVTQSSRYLVKRTGEKVFLECVQDMDHENMFWYRQDPGLGLRLIYFSYDVKMKEKGDIPEGYSVSREKKERFSLILESASTNQTSMYLCASSFAGFGNQPQHFGDGTRLSIL.

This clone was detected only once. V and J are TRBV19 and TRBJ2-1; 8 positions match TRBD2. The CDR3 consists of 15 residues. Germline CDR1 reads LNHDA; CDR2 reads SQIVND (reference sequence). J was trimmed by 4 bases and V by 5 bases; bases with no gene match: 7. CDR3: CASSALAGLYNEQFF. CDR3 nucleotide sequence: TGTGCCAGTAGTGCCTTAGCGGGACTTTACAATGAGCAGTTCTTC.

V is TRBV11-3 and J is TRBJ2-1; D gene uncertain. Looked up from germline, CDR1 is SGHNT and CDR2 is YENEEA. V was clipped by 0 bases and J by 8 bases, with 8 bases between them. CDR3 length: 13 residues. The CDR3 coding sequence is TGTGCCAGCAGCTTAGACAGGTTCGATGAGCAGTTCTTC. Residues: CASSLDRFDEQFF.

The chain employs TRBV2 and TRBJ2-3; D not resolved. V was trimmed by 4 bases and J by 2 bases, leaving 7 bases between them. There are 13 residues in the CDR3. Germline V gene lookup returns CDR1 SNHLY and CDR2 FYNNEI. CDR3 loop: CASSGQYTDTQYF. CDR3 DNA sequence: TGTGCCAGCAGTGGTCAGTACACAGATACGCAGTATTTT.

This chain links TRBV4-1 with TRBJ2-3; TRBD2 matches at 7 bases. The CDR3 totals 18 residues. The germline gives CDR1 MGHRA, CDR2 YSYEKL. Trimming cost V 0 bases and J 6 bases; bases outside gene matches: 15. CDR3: CASSQDIRLAVRADTQYF. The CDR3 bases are TGCGCCAGCAGCCAAGATATTCGACTAGCCGTTAGAGCTGATACGCAGTATTTT.

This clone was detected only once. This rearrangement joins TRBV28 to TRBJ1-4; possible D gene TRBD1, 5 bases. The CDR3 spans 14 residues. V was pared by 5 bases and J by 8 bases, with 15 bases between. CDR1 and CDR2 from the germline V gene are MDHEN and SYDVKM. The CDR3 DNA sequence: TGTGCCAGCAGTGGGGGACTAAGTCACGAAAAACTGTTTTTT. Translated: CASSGGLSHEKLFF.